This T cell receptor (beta chain) was found in a study of T-cell reconstitution after alpha-beta-depleted transplantation in children. Points from the study as a whole: The authors attributed T-cell counts and diversity one year after transplant mostly to newly produced T cells.

This clonotype came up a few times. Antigen unknown. It was with unique molecular identifiers that the TCRbeta library was prepared. TCRdb ran MiXCR on the PCR reads and lists one entry per CDR3 protein. This sample has more than 500,000 distinct CDR3 sequences, with about an eighth found just once. This specimen was PBMCs, mostly from graft donor cells, taken 180 days after TCRalphabeta/CD19-depleted stem cell transplant. This TCR was sampled from a female patient aged 2-15 years who had a stem cell transplant for aplastic anemia, so the T cells may come from the graft donor.

The CDR3 nucleotides are TGTGCCAGCAGTGCCCCCCGGGACAGGTTAAATGAGCAGTTCTTC. Amino acids: CASSAPRDRLNEQFF. The chain employs TRBV6-2 or TRBV6-3 and TRBJ2-1; 8 positions match TRBD1. The CDR3 totals 15 residues. Germline V CDR1 and CDR2: MNHEY, SVGEGT. The trim removed 5 bases at V and 7 bases at J, leaving 10 bases unmatched.